Given below is one T cell receptor beta chain in context. As yet, its antigen is unknown. Trimming took 9 bases from V and 7 from J, leaving 15 bases between them. Germline V gene sequence: CDR1 LNHDA, CDR2 SQIVND (reference sequence). CDR3 length: 12 residues. These data come from a study of CD8 T cells in ankylosing spondylitis. The study's findings and limits: In ankylosing spondylitis blood, a motif of roughly 8 highly homologous TCR beta variants appeared characteristic. The authors found the disease-linked clones to be CD8+ and relatively rare in peripheral blood.

Each CDR3 protein gets one entry after TCRdb re-called the 5' RACE reads with MiXCR. The sample has under 850,000 distinct CDR3 sequences, 19% seen once. J is TRBJ1-2 and V is TRBV19; D gene ambiguous. The receptor comes from a male donor with ankylosing spondylitis. Sample: blood, either unsorted or a sorted T cell fraction (not recorded which). The CDR3 protein is CARRVMVSGYTF. CDR3 DNA sequence: TGTGCCAGAAGGGTTATGGTTTCTGGCTACACCTTC. The full variable domain, completed using reference TRBV19 and TRBJ1-2, is DGGITQSPKYLFRKEGQNVTLSCEQNLNHDAMYWYRQDPGQGLRLIYYSQIVNDFQKGDIAEGYSVSREKKESFPLTVTSAQKNPTAFYLCARRVMVSGYTFGSGTRLTVV.